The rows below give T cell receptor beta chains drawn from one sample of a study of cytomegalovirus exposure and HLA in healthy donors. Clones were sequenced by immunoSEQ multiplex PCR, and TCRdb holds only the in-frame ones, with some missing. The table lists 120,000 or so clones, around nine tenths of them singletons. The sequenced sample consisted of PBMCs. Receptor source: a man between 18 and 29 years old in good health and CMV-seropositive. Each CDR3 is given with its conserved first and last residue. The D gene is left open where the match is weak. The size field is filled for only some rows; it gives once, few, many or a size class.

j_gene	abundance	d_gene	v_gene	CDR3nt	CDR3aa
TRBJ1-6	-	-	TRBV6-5	TGTGCCAGCAGTTACTCGGTAACCAGGCTGAATTCACCCCTCCACTTT	CASSYSVTRLNSPLHF
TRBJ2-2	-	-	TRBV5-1	TGCGCCAGCAGCTTGGCAGCTAGAAGGCTCTCCGGGGAGCTGTTTTTT	CASSLAARRLSGELFF
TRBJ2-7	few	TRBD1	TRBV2	TGTGCCAGCAGTGTCGACAGGGCCTACGAGCAGTACTTC	CASSVDRAYEQYF
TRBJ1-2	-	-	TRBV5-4	TGTGCCAGCAGCTTGGGCGGGGCAGAATATGGCTACACCTTC	CASSLGGAEYGYTF
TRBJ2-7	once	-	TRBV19	TGTGCCAGTAGTACCCTCCCCGGTTACGAGCAGTACTTC	CASSTLPGYEQYF
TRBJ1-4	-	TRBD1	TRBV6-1	TGTGCCAGCAGTGATGCTGGGACAGGCGGAAAACTGTTTTTT	CASSDAGTGGKLFF
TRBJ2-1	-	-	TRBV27	TGTGCCAGCAGGAACCAGGGGTTCTACAATGAGCAGTTCTTC	CASRNQGFYNEQFF
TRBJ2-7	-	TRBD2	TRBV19	TGTGCCAGTAGTATAATAGCGGGGGAGTCCTACGAGCAGTACTTC	CASSIIAGESYEQYF
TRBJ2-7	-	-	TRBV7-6	TGTGCCAGCAGCGCAGACCGGGACTCACACTCCTACGAGCAGTACTTC	CASSADRDSHSYEQYF
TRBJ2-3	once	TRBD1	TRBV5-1	TGCGCCAGCGGCGACAGGGGGCTGCCCACAGATACGCAGTATTTT	CASGDRGLPTDTQYF
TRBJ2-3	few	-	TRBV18	TGTGCCAGCTCACCACCGGGGAGAACAGATACGCAGTATTTT	CASSPPGRTDTQYF
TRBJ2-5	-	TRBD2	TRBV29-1	TGCAGCGTTGAACGCGGGGGGGCCGCAGAGACCCAGTACTTC	CSVERGGAAETQYF
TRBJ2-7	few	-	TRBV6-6	TGTGCCAGCAGTGGCCTATTTGACAGATCCTACGAGCAGTACTTC	CASSGLFDRSYEQYF
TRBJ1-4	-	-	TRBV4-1	TGCGCCAGCAGCCCCCAATGGGCCACTAATGAAAAACTGTTTTTT	CASSPQWATNEKLFF
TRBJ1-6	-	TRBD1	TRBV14	TGTGCCAGCCGGGACAGGTATAATTCACCCCTCCACTTT	CASRDRYNSPLHF
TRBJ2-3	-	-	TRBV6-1	TGTGCCAGCAGTGAAGCGGGACTTACGACAGATACGCAGTATTTT	CASSEAGLTTDTQYF